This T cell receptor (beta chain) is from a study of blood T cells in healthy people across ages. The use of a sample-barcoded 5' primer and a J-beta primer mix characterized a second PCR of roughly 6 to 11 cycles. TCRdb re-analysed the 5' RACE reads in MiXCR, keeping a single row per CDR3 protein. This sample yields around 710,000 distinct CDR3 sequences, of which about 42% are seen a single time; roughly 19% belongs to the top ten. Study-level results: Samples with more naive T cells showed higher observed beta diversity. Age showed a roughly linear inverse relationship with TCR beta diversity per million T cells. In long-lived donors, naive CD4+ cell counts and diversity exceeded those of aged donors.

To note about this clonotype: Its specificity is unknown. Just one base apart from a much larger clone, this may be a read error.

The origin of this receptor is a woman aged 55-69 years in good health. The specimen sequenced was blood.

The CDR3 nucleotides read TGTGCCAGCAGCTTAGTGGGGGGTAGCGGCTACGAGCAGTACTTC. Translation: CASSLVGGSGYEQYF. V and J are TRBV7-2 and TRBJ2-7, with TRBD2 as a possible D gene (6 bases). V was cut by 1 base and J by 3 bases, with 13 bases left in between. CDR3 length equals 15 residues. Germline V gene lookup returns CDR1 SGHTA and CDR2 FQGNSA.